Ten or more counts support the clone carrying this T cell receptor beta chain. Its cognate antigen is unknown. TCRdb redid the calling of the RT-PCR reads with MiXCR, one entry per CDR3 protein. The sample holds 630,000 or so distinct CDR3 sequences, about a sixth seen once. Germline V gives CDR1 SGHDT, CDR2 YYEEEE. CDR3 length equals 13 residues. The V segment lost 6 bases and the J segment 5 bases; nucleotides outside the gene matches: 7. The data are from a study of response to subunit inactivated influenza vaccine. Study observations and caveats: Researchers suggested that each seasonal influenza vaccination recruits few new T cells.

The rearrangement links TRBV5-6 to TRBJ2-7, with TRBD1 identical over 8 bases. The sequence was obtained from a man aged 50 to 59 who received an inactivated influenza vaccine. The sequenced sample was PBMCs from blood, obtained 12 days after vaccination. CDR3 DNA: TGTGCCAGCACCAAGGACAGGGCCGACGAGCAGTACTTC. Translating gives CASTKDRADEQYF.